Following are 3 T cell receptor beta chains from one sample sequenced in a study of CD8+CD57+ T cells in acquired aplastic anemia. Investigators profiled TCR beta VDJ and CDR3 from genomic DNA template. Using its own MiXCR run on the reads, TCRdb lists one record per CDR3 protein. The sample lists 150,000 to 200,000 distinct CDR3 sequences, roughly 50% seen once, with roughly 2% in the top ten. CD8+CD57+ cell expansion, shown by flow cytometry, had occurred in the patients selected for sequencing. The sample taken for sequencing was sorted CD4+, CD8+, or CD8+CD57+ T cells (not recorded which) from PBMCs. Receptors were obtained from a human donor with aplastic anemia.

V usage is TRBV20-1 and J usage is TRBJ2-2; D is ambiguous. CDR3 length: 14 amino acids. V dropped 2 bases and J dropped 3 bases, with 10 bases sitting between them. Germline CDR1 and CDR2: DFQATT and SNEGSKA (reference sequence). The CDR3 loop is CSARPPTDTGELFF. In nucleotides, the CDR3 is TGCAGTGCTAGACCCCCCACAGACACCGGGGAGCTGTTTTTT.

This sequence joins TRBV28 and TRBJ2-3; 8 positions agree with TRBD2. The CDR3 is 14 amino acids. Germline V gives CDR1 MDHEN, CDR2 SYDVKM. Trimming at V came to 8 bases and at J to 0 bases, leaving 4 bases not matched to a gene. The CDR3: CASETSGSTDTQYF. The CDR3 bases are TGTGCCAGCGAAACTAGCGGAAGCACAGATACGCAGTATTTT.

The chain uses TRBV9 and TRBJ1-2; D is unclear. The germline gives CDR1 SGDLS, CDR2 YYNGEE. The CDR3 consists of 14 residues. Trimming removed 0 bases from V and 2 bases from J, with 8 bases in between. CDR3 amino acids: CASSVASGNYGYTF. The CDR3 region has the DNA TGTGCCAGCAGCGTAGCTAGCGGGAACTATGGCTACACCTTC.